This T cell receptor (beta chain) stems from a study of T cell responses to AZD1222 COVID-19 vaccine. In the case of this clone: The antigen remains undetermined.

General observations from the study: Donors were chiefly white British, with a greater number of females, and clonal diversity was perhaps underestimated. A rise in Spike-specific TCR breadth and depth followed two AZD1222 doses. Reports say nearly half of spike-specific TCRs go after unmutated variant regions. Among AZD1222 vaccinees, only 5 to 7 were seropositive at baseline.

The assay was immunoSEQ multiplex PCR, and TCRdb's table has in-frame clones only and misses some. The table records about 120,000 clones, roughly 92% of them present only once. V gave up 2 bases and J gave up 8 bases, with 10 bases separating them. CDR1 is GTSNPN and CDR2 is SVGIG in the germline V gene (reference sequence). The CDR3 sequence is 12 residues long. The rearrangement links TRBV30 to TRBJ2-4, with D possibly being TRBD2 (5 bases). This TCR was sampled from an adult in good health. The sample was peripheral blood, taken on day 0 of AZD1222 vaccination. This CDR3 reads CAWSSAEDIQYF. The CDR3 region has the DNA TGTGCCTGGAGTTCGGCGGAGGACATTCAGTACTTC.